A selection of T cell receptor beta chains follows, all from one sample in a study of shared clonotypes between healthy human individuals. Assay used: immunoSEQ multiplex PCR; TCRdb lists only in-frame clones, some missing. The repertoire holds approximately 1.9 million clones, with about 94% as singletons. Sequences were obtained from naive CD8+ T cells from PBMCs. Every receptor here comes from a young man in good health. Some clones in this sample may be carry-over from other donors' samples. The CDR3 runs from the conserved cysteine through the conserved F or W. A D gene is named only where the DNA matches it firmly. For some rows the clone size is stated as once, few or many, or as a class when expanded; others skip it.

size	V	D	J	CDR3	DNA
NA	TRBV9	NA	TRBJ1-2	CASSGETWTAGYTF	TGTGCCAGCAGCGGCGAAACCTGGACAGCAGGCTACACCTTC
NA	TRBV30	NA	TRBJ1-2	CAWTRRSQLGGYTF	TGTGCCTGGACCAGGAGGTCACAGTTGGGTGGCTACACCTTC
once	TRBV6-5	NA	TRBJ2-1	CASSNLGTYNEQFF	TGTGCCAGCAGTAATCTGGGGACCTACAATGAGCAGTTCTTC
NA	TRBV9	NA	TRBJ1-1	CASSVGQGRTEAFF	TGTGCCAGCAGCGTAGGGCAGGGCCGTACTGAAGCTTTCTTT
NA	TRBV5-4	TRBD2	TRBJ2-1	CASSLAISGTDEQFF	TGTGCCAGCAGCTTGGCAATTAGCGGGACCGATGAGCAGTTCTTC
NA	TRBV30	NA	TRBJ1-2	CAWSQDGGYYGYTF	TGTGCCTGGAGCCAAGACGGAGGATACTATGGCTACACCTTC
NA	TRBV4-1	TRBD2	TRBJ2-1	CASSQGASGRYEQFF	TGCGCCAGCAGCCAAGGGGCTAGCGGTCGCTATGAGCAGTTCTTC
NA	TRBV11-2	NA	TRBJ2-7	CASSFRGQRSYEQYF	TGTGCCAGCAGCTTTCGCGGACAGCGCTCCTACGAGCAGTACTTC
few	TRBV9	TRBD1	TRBJ1-1	CASSITGGGTEAFF	TGTGCCAGCAGCATTACAGGGGGCGGCACTGAAGCTTTCTTT
NA	TRBV28	NA	TRBJ2-7	CASTYPGGLTYEQYF	TGTGCCAGCACCTATCCTGGGGGCCTGACCTACGAGCAGTACTTC
NA	TRBV5-1	NA	TRBJ2-1	CASSLARASHNEQFF	TGCGCCAGCAGCTTGGCGAGGGCTAGCCACAATGAGCAGTTCTTC
once	TRBV10-3	NA	TRBJ2-7	CAISERSSGTTLYEQYF	TGTGCCATCAGTGAGAGATCGAGCGGGACAACCCTGTACGAGCAGTACTTC
NA	TRBV9	NA	TRBJ1-3	CASSVDSSGNTIYF	TGTGCCAGCAGCGTAGATAGCTCTGGAAACACCATATATTTT
NA	TRBV11-2	NA	TRBJ2-7	CASSLGSGSYEQYF	TGTGCCAGCAGCTTAGGCTCAGGTTCCTACGAGCAGTACTTC
NA	TRBV6-5	NA	TRBJ2-5	CASSPAWGETQYF	TGTGCCAGCAGCCCTGCTTGGGGAGAGACCCAGTACTTC
NA	TRBV30	NA	TRBJ2-7	CAWSWTHEQYF	TGTGCCTGGTCTTGGACCCACGAGCAGTACTTC
NA	TRBV7-9	NA	TRBJ2-1	CASSSGGVREQFF	TGTGCCAGCAGCTCCGGGGGAGTCAGGGAGCAGTTCTTC
few	TRBV2	TRBD1	TRBJ1-5	CASSISRTGFQPQHF	TGTGCCAGCAGTATAAGTCGGACAGGGTTTCAGCCCCAGCATTTT
NA	TRBV9	TRBD1	TRBJ2-7	CASSVGTETGLPYEQYF	TGTGCCAGCAGCGTAGGCACGGAGACAGGGTTGCCCTACGAGCAGTACTTC
NA	TRBV7-2	TRBD1	TRBJ2-7	CASSWGDRGYYEQYF	TGTGCCAGCAGCTGGGGGGACAGGGGGTACTACGAGCAGTACTTC
once	TRBV5-8	NA	TRBJ2-1	CASSLDPASSMGYNEQFF	TGTGCCAGCAGCTTGGATCCCGCCAGTAGCATGGGATACAATGAGCAGTTCTTC